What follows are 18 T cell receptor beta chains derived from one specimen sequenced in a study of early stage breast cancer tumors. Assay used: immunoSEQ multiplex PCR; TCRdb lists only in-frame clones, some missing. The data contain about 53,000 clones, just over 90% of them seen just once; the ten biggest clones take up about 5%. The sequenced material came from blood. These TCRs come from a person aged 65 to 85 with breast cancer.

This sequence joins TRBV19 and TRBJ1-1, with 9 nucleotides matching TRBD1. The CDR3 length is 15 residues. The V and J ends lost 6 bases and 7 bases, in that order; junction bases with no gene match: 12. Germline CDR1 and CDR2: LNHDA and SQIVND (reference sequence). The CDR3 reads CASSDEQGAPIEAFF. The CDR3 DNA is TGTGCCAGTAGCGATGAACAGGGGGCGCCGATTGAAGCTTTCTTT. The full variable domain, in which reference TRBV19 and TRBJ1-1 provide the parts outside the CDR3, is DGGITQSPKYLFRKEGQNVTLSCEQNLNHDAMYWYRQDPGQGLRLIYYSQIVNDFQKGDIAEGYSVSREKKESFPLTVTSAQKNPTAFYLCASSDEQGAPIEAFFGQGTRLTVV.

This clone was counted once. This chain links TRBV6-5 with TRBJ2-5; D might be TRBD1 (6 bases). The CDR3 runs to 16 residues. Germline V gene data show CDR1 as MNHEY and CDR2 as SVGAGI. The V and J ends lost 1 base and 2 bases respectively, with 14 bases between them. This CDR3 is CASSYLQGSPQETQYF. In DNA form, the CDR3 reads TGTGCCAGCAGTTACTTGCAGGGGTCCCCACAAGAGACCCAGTACTTC.

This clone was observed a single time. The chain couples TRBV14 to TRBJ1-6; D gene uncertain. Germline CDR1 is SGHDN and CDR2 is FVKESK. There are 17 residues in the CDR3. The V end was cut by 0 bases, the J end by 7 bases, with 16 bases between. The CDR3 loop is CASSQERSGFGNSPLHF. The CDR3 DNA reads TGTGCCAGCAGCCAAGAGCGGTCGGGGTTCGGGAATTCACCCCTCCACTTT.

This CDR3 is CASSRSGGNLYNEQFF. The CDR3 DNA sequence: TGTGCCAGCAGTCGTTCGGGGGGGAACTTATACAATGAGCAGTTCTTC. The chain links TRBV5-4 to TRBJ2-1; 8 bases map to TRBD2. The V gene end was trimmed by 5 bases and the J gene end by 4 bases; junction bases not matched to a gene: 11. CDR1 and CDR2 from the germline V gene are SGHNT and YYREEE (reference sequence). CDR3 length: 16 amino acids.

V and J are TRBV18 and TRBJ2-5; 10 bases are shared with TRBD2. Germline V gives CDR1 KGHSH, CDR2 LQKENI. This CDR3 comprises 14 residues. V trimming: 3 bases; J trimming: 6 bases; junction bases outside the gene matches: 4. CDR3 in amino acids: CASSPSSGGKTQYF. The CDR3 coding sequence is TGTGCCAGCTCACCTTCTAGCGGGGGAAAGACCCAGTACTTC.

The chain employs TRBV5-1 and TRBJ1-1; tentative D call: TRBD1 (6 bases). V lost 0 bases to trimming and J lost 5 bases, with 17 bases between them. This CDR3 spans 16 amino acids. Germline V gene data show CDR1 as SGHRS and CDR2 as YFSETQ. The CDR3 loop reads CASSLAPRGAGTEAFF. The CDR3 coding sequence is TGCGCCAGCAGCTTGGCCCCTCGGGGGGCTGGGACTGAAGCTTTCTTT.

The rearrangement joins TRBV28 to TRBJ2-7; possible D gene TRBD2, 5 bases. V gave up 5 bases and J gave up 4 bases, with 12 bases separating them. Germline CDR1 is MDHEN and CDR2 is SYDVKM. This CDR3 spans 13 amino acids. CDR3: CASSERVLYEQYF. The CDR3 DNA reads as TGTGCCAGCAGTGAGAGGGTGTTGTACGAGCAGTACTTC.

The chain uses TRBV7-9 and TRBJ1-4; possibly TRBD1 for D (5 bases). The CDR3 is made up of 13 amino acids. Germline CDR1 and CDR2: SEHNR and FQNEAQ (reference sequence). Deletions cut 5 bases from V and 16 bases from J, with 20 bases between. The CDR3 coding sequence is TGTGCCAGCAGCCCCTTTTTGGGGCAAATTTCGTTTTTT. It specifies CASSPFLGQISFF.

CDR3 DNA: TGTGCCAGCAGTTCCCGGGGGGACACTGAAGCTTTCTTT. Its protein is CASSSRGDTEAFF. V gene TRBV6-1 combines with J gene TRBJ1-1, with a tentative D call TRBD1 (5 bases). The CDR3 extends over 13 amino acids. Trimming stripped 5 bases from V and 3 bases from J, with 10 bases between. Germline CDR1 MNHNS, CDR2 SASEGT.

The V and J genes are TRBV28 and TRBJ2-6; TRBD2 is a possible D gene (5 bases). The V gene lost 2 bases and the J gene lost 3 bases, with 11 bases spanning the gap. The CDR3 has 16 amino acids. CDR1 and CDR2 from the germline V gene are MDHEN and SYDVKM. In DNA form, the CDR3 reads TGTGCCAGCAGTTTACTCGCGGGTAGTGGGGCCAACGTCCTGACTTTC. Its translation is CASSLLAGSGANVLTF.

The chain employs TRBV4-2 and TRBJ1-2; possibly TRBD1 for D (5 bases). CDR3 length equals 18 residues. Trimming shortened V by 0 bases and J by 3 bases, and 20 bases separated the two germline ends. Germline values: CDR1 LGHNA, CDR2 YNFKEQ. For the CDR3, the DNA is TGTGCCAGCAGCCAAGAAATGGGCCTGGTAGGCAGGGACTATGGCTACACCTTC. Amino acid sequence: CASSQEMGLVGRDYGYTF.

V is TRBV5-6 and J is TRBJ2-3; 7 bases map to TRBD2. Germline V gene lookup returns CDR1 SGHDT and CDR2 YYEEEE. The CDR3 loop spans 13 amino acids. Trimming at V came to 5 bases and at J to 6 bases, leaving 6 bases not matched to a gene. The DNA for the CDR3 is TGTGCCAGCAGTCGGACTAGGTCGGATACGCAGTATTTT. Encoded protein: CASSRTRSDTQYF.

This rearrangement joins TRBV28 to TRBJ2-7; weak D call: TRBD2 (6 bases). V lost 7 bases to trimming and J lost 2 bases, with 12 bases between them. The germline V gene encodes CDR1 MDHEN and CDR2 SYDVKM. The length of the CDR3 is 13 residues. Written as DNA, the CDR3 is TGTGCCAGCACTGCACTAGCTCCCTACGAGCAGTACTTC. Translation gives CASTALAPYEQYF.

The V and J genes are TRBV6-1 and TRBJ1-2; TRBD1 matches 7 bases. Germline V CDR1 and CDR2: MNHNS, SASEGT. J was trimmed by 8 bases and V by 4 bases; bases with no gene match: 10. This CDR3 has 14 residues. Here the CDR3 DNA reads TGTGCCAGCAGTGGACTTCGGACAGGAAGGGGCTACACCTTC. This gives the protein CASSGLRTGRGYTF.

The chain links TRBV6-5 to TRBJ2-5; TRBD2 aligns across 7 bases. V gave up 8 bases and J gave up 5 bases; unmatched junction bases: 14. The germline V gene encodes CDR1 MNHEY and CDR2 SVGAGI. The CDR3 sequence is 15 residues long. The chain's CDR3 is CASGASGAISETQYF. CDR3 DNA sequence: TGTGCCAGCGGGGCTAGCGGCGCCATTTCCGAGACCCAGTACTTC.

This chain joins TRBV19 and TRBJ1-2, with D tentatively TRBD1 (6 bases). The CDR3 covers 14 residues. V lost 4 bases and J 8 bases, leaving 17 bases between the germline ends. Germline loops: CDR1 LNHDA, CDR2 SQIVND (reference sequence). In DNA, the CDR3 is TGTGCCAGTAGTACCCACGACAGGTGGGGCGGCTACACCTTC. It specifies CASSTHDRWGGYTF.

The CDR3 reads CASRGGAGGNTIYF. The DNA of the CDR3 is TGTGCCAGCCGAGGGGGTGCGGGTGGAAACACCATATATTTT. V and J are TRBV5-4 and TRBJ1-3, with D possibly being TRBD1 (6 bases). With 7 bases removed from V and 3 bases from J, the gap between germline ends came to 14 bases. Germline V gene data show CDR1 as SGHNT and CDR2 as YYREEE (reference sequence). CDR3 length: 14 amino acids. Combining the CDR3 with reference TRBV5-4 and TRBJ1-3 gives the whole variable domain ETGVTQSPTHLIKTRGQQVTLRCSSQSGHNTVSWYQQALGQGPQFIFQYYREEENGRGNFPPRFSGLQFPNYSSELNVNALELDDSALYLCASRGGAGGNTIYFGEGSWLTVV.

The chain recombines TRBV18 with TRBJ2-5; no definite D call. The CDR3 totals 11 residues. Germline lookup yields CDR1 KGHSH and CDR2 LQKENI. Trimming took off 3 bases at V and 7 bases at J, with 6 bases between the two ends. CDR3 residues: CASSPERTQYF. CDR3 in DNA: TGTGCCAGCTCACCCGAGCGGACCCAGTACTTC.